The rows below give T cell receptor beta chains drawn from one sample of a study of glioma-infiltrating T cells after dendritic cell vaccination. Assay: immunoSEQ multiplex PCR; the TCRdb copy retains only in-frame clones and omits some. Of 75,000 to 85,000 clones in the sample, around nine tenths were seen once. Sample: blood, taken after dendritic cell vaccination. The receptors originated from a human donor with glioblastoma. The CDR3 runs from the conserved cysteine through the conserved F or W. Fields, in order: D gene, J gene, V gene, clone size, CDR3 DNA, CDR3 protein. A D gene is named only where the DNA matches it firmly. Some rows have no size entry. The others give once, few or many, or a class for an expanded clone.

D gene: .; J gene: TRBJ2-3; V gene: TRBV27; clone size: .; CDR3 DNA: TGTGCCAGCAGTCTGGACACATCCGATACGCAGTATTTT; CDR3 protein: CASSLDTSDTQYF
D gene: TRBD1; J gene: TRBJ2-5; V gene: TRBV29-1; clone size: .; CDR3 DNA: TGCAGCGTTGAAGATCTGCGAACAGGGGCGGGTTTAGAGACCCAGTACTTC; CDR3 protein: CSVEDLRTGAGLETQYF
D gene: TRBD2; J gene: TRBJ2-7; V gene: TRBV5-1; clone size: .; CDR3 DNA: TGCGCCAGCAGGCGGAGCGGGGGACCTAGCTCCTACGAGCAGTACTTC; CDR3 protein: CASRRSGGPSSYEQYF
D gene: TRBD2; J gene: TRBJ2-7; V gene: TRBV5-4; clone size: .; CDR3 DNA: TGTGCCAGCAGCTTTCGACTAGCGGGAGGGGGGGCTTACGAGCAGTACTTC; CDR3 protein: CASSFRLAGGGAYEQYF
D gene: TRBD2; J gene: TRBJ2-2; V gene: TRBV10-1; clone size: .; CDR3 DNA: TGCGCCAGCAGTGAAGTGAGCGGGGGAGGAACCGGGGAGCTGTTTTTT; CDR3 protein: CASSEVSGGGTGELFF
D gene: .; J gene: TRBJ2-5; V gene: TRBV9; clone size: .; CDR3 DNA: TGTGCCAGCAGCGCCGGGTTCGCGGGGGAGACCCAGTACTTC; CDR3 protein: CASSAGFAGETQYF
D gene: .; J gene: TRBJ1-2; V gene: TRBV7-9; clone size: .; CDR3 DNA: TGTGCCAGCAGCTTGGTGGGGCAGGCTAACTATGGCTACACCTTC; CDR3 protein: CASSLVGQANYGYTF
D gene: TRBD2; J gene: TRBJ2-1; V gene: TRBV15; clone size: .; CDR3 DNA: TGTGCCACCAGCCTAGCGGGAGTTACAAATGAGCAGTTCTTC; CDR3 protein: CATSLAGVTNEQFF
D gene: .; J gene: TRBJ2-5; V gene: TRBV7-6; clone size: .; CDR3 DNA: TGTGCCAGCAGCTTAGTTGGGCCGCGTGAGACCCAGTACTTC; CDR3 protein: CASSLVGPRETQYF
D gene: TRBD2; J gene: TRBJ2-5; V gene: TRBV19; clone size: .; CDR3 DNA: TGTGCCAGTAGTATGCGGGTTAGCGGGGGGGAGACCCAGTACTTC; CDR3 protein: CASSMRVSGGETQYF
D gene: TRBD1; J gene: TRBJ2-7; V gene: TRBV7-9; clone size: .; CDR3 DNA: TGTGCCAGCAGCTTAACAGGGGTCGAGCAGTACTTC; CDR3 protein: CASSLTGVEQYF
D gene: TRBD1; J gene: TRBJ1-1; V gene: TRBV25-1; clone size: .; CDR3 DNA: TGTGCCAGCAGTTCCCACCCGGGACAGGGGAACACTGAAGCTTTCTTT; CDR3 protein: CASSSHPGQGNTEAFF
D gene: TRBD2; J gene: TRBJ2-5; V gene: TRBV4-1; clone size: .; CDR3 DNA: TGCGCCAGCAGCCAATGGGTTAGCGGGGGGAACCAAGAGACCCAGTACTTC; CDR3 protein: CASSQWVSGGNQETQYF
D gene: .; J gene: TRBJ1-1; V gene: TRBV29-1; clone size: .; CDR3 DNA: TGCAGCGTTGGGCAAATGAACACTGAAGCTTTCTTT; CDR3 protein: CSVGQMNTEAFF
D gene: TRBD1; J gene: TRBJ2-1; V gene: TRBV6-1; clone size: .; CDR3 DNA: TGTGCCAGCAGTTCCTTGACAGGGCTTGAGCAGTTCTTC; CDR3 protein: CASSSLTGLEQFF
D gene: .; J gene: TRBJ1-2; V gene: TRBV5-5; clone size: .; CDR3 DNA: TGTGCCAGCAGCTTGCCAGGGCGAAGGGAATTCTATGGCTACACCTTC; CDR3 protein: CASSLPGRREFYGYTF
D gene: TRBD2; J gene: TRBJ2-3; V gene: TRBV9; clone size: .; CDR3 DNA: TGTGCCAGCAGCGTAGTGGGGGGGACAGATACGCAGTATTTT; CDR3 protein: CASSVVGGTDTQYF
D gene: .; J gene: TRBJ2-7; V gene: TRBV7-9; clone size: few; CDR3 DNA: TGTGCCAGCAGCTTAGCGATTACAGGGTACGAGCAGTACTTC; CDR3 protein: CASSLAITGYEQYF
D gene: .; J gene: TRBJ2-2; V gene: TRBV2; clone size: .; CDR3 DNA: TGTGCCAGCAGTTCAGGGGAATGGGGCACCGGGGAGCTGTTTTTT; CDR3 protein: CASSSGEWGTGELFF
D gene: .; J gene: TRBJ2-7; V gene: TRBV7-9; clone size: .; CDR3 DNA: TGTGCCAGCAGCCAAAGGGACATAGACACCTACGAGCAGTACTTC; CDR3 protein: CASSQRDIDTYEQYF
D gene: .; J gene: TRBJ1-1; V gene: TRBV19; clone size: few; CDR3 DNA: TGTGCCAGTAGTATAGATTCCAGGGTAGGGCCTGAAGCTTTCTTT; CDR3 protein: CASSIDSRVGPEAFF
D gene: .; J gene: TRBJ1-1; V gene: TRBV5-8; clone size: .; CDR3 DNA: TGTGCCAGCAGCCTCGTCACAGCGAACACTGAAGCTTTCTTT; CDR3 protein: CASSLVTANTEAFF
D gene: .; J gene: TRBJ2-2; V gene: TRBV6-5; clone size: once; CDR3 DNA: TGTGCCAGCAGTTATAAAGGGGCGAACACCGGGGAGCTGTTTTTT; CDR3 protein: CASSYKGANTGELFF
D gene: .; J gene: TRBJ2-7; V gene: TRBV5-4; clone size: .; CDR3 DNA: TGTGCCAGCAGCTCTATCGGACAGTACGAGCAGTACTTC; CDR3 protein: CASSSIGQYEQYF
D gene: TRBD1; J gene: TRBJ1-3; V gene: TRBV29-1; clone size: .; CDR3 DNA: TGCAGCGTAGCTACAGGGGGACACACCATATATTTT; CDR3 protein: CSVATGGHTIYF
D gene: .; J gene: TRBJ1-2; V gene: TRBV5-1; clone size: .; CDR3 DNA: TGCGCCAGCAGCTCGGGAGACGGAACTATTGGCTACACCTTC; CDR3 protein: CASSSGDGTIGYTF
D gene: TRBD1; J gene: TRBJ1-3; V gene: TRBV18; clone size: .; CDR3 DNA: TGTGCCAGCTCACCGCGGGGACAGGCCGGTGGAAACACCATATATTTT; CDR3 protein: CASSPRGQAGGNTIYF
D gene: .; J gene: TRBJ2-5; V gene: TRBV6-1; clone size: few; CDR3 DNA: TGTGCCAGCTCCTGGACAGATCAAGAGACCCAGTACTTC; CDR3 protein: CASSWTDQETQYF
D gene: TRBD1; J gene: TRBJ2-7; V gene: TRBV30; clone size: .; CDR3 DNA: TGTGCCTGGCTGAAGACAGGGGATTCCTACGAGCAGTACTTC; CDR3 protein: CAWLKTGDSYEQYF